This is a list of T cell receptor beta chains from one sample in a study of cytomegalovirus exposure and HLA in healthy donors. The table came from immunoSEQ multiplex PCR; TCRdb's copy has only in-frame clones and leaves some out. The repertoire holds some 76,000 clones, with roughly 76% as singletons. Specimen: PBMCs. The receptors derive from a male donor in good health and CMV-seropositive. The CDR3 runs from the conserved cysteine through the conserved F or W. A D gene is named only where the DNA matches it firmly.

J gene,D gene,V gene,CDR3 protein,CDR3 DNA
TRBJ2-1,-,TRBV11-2,CASSLSAAPLLGEQFF,TGTGCCAGCAGCCTCTCAGCGGCGCCCCTGCTGGGTGAGCAGTTCTTC
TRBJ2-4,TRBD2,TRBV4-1,CASSQPTSGRHIQYF,TGCGCCAGCAGCCAGCCAACTAGCGGGAGGCACATTCAGTACTTC
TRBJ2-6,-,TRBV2,CASTGRVVRANVLTF,TGTGCCAGCACCGGCAGGGTAGTAAGGGCCAACGTCCTGACTTTC
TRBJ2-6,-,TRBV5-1,CASSSQAGANVLTF,TGCGCCAGCAGCTCACAAGCTGGGGCCAACGTCCTGACTTTC
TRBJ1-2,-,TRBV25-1,CASSPGGRFSYGYTF,TGTGCCAGCTCCCCGGGAGGGCGCTTCAGCTATGGCTACACCTTC
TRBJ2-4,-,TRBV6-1,CASRIGVLAKNIQYF,TGTGCCAGCAGAATCGGGGTTTTAGCCAAAAACATTCAGTACTTC
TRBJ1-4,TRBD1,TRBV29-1,CSVRWQGANEKLFF,TGCAGCGTTCGCTGGCAGGGGGCTAATGAAAAACTGTTTTTT
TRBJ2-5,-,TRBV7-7,CASSTGRGLEETQYF,TGTGCCAGCAGCACCGGCAGGGGTCTCGAAGAGACCCAGTACTTC
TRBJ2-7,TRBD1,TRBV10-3,CAISDGQGDSYEQYF,TGTGCCATCAGTGATGGACAGGGGGATTCTTACGAGCAGTACTTC
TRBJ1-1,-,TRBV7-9,CASSLVPGKAEAFF,TGTGCCAGCAGCTTAGTCCCAGGCAAGGCTGAAGCTTTCTTT
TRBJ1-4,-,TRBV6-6,CASSYSSRTNEKLFF,TGTGCCAGCAGTTACTCGAGCAGGACTAATGAAAAACTGTTTTTT
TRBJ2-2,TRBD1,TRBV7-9,CARGTVLGTGELFF,TGTGCCAGGGGGACAGTTCTGGGCACCGGGGAGCTGTTTTTT
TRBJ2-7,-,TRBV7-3,CASSSPPKSEQYF,TGTGCCAGCAGCTCTCCCCCGAAGAGCGAGCAGTACTTC
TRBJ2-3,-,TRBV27,CASTLGGSNTQYF,TGTGCCAGCACCCTAGGGGGTAGTAATACGCAGTATTTT
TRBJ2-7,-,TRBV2,CASRVQEYEQYF,TGTGCCAGCAGAGTACAGGAATACGAGCAGTACTTC
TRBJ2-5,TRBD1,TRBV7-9,CASSTGTGGETQYF,TGTGCCAGCAGCACCGGGACAGGGGGAGAGACCCAGTACTTC
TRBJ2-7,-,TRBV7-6,CASSLDDFPSSYEQYF,TGTGCCAGCAGCTTAGATGACTTCCCAAGCTCCTACGAGCAGTACTTC
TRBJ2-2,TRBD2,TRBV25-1,CASRASGNTGELFF,TGTGCCAGTCGAGCTAGCGGAAACACCGGGGAGCTGTTTTTT
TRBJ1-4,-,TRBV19,CASRTGDEKLFF,TGTGCCAGCCGGACGGGGGATGAAAAACTGTTTTTT
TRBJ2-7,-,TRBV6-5,CASSNDCEQYF,TGTGCCAGCAGTAACGACTGCGAGCAGTACTTC
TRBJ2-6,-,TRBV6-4,CARVLYLGHSSGANVLTF,TGTGCCAGAGTCCTTTATCTGGGACATAGCTCTGGGGCCAACGTCCTGACTTTC
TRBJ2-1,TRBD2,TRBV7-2,CASSPIGGGGGKGQFF,TGTGCCAGCAGCCCAATCGGTGGCGGGGGGGGGAAGGGGCAGTTCTTC
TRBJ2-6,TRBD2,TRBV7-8,CASSPGLAGGPREANVLTF,TGTGCCAGCAGCCCAGGACTAGCGGGAGGGCCTCGGGAGGCCAACGTCCTGACTTTC
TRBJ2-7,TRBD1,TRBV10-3,CAISEEGATSYEQYF,TGTGCCATCAGTGAGGAGGGGGCAACCTCCTACGAGCAGTACTTC